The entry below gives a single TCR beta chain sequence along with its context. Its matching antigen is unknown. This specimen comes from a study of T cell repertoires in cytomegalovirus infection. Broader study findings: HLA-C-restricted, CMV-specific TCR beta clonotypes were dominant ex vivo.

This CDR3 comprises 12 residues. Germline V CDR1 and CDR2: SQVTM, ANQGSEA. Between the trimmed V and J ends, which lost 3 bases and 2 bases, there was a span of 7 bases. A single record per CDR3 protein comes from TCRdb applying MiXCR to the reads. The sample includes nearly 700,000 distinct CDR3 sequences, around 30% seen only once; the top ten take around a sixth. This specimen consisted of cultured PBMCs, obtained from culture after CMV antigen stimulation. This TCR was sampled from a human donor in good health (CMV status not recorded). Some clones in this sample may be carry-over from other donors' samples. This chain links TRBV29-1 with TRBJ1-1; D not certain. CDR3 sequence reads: CSVESDNTEAFF. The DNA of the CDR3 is TGCAGCGTTGAGTCAGACAACACTGAAGCTTTCTTT.